These 20 T cell receptor beta chains came from one sample sequenced in a study of blood T cell repertoires in COVID-19. Profiling relied on immunoSEQ multiplex PCR, and the TCRdb table lists in-frame clones only, not all of them. The sample comprises about 77,000 clones, over 85% of which are singletons, and 15% to 20% rests with the top ten. The sample taken for sequencing was peripheral blood. These receptors all come from a woman of 80 years or more with active or convalescent COVID-19.

The rearrangement links TRBV18 to TRBJ2-7; 8 bases line up with TRBD1. Per germline, CDR1 KGHSH and CDR2 LQKENI. The CDR3 has 14 amino acids. V shed 3 bases, J shed 0 bases, and the junction held 1 base outside the gene matches. The chain's CDR3 is CASSPGQASYEQYF. CDR3 nucleotide sequence: TGTGCCAGCTCACCGGGACAGGCCTCCTACGAGCAGTACTTC.

CDR3 in amino acids: CASSMTGRTEAFF. CDR3 in DNA: TGTGCCAGTAGTATGACAGGGAGGACTGAAGCTTTCTTT. V gene TRBV19 combines with J gene TRBJ1-1; 7 nucleotides agree with TRBD1. Losses at the gene ends were 3 bases for V and 5 bases for J; bases not matched to a gene: 3. The germline CDR1 and CDR2 sequences are LNHDA and SQIVND (reference sequence). The CDR3 is made up of 13 amino acids.

This clone was counted once. The rearrangement joins TRBV5-1 to TRBJ2-3; perhaps TRBD1 as D (6 bases). The CDR3 length is 14 residues. Germline CDR1 is SGHRS and CDR2 is YFSETQ. Trimming stripped 0 bases from V and 3 bases from J, with 8 bases between. The chain's CDR3 is CASSLAQGTDTQYF. CDR3 coding DNA: TGCGCCAGCAGCTTGGCCCAGGGGACAGATACGCAGTATTTT.

The chain couples TRBV5-6 to TRBJ2-3; TRBD1 might be the D (5 bases). The CDR3 is 15 amino acids. Between the trimmed V and J ends, which lost 2 bases and 5 bases, there was a span of 15 bases. Germline V lookup: CDR1 SGHDT, CDR2 YYEEEE. The chain's CDR3 is CASSFPGYRVDTQYF. The CDR3 DNA reads as TGTGCCAGCAGCTTCCCAGGGTATAGGGTAGATACGCAGTATTTT.

The J gene is TRBJ2-3, the V gene TRBV5-6; TRBD2 aligns across 8 bases. V gave up 1 base and J gave up 2 bases; unmatched junction bases: 3. Germline V gene data show CDR1 as SGHDT and CDR2 as YYEEEE. This CDR3 comprises 15 residues. CDR3: CASSLSGGATDTQYF. The CDR3 bases are TGTGCCAGCAGCTTGTCCGGGGGGGCCACAGATACGCAGTATTTT.

The chain recombines TRBV11-2 with TRBJ2-3; D not certain. Looked up from germline, CDR1 is SGHAT and CDR2 is FQNNGV. The CDR3 runs to 13 residues. Trimming removed 5 bases at V and 1 base at J, with 7 bases between. CDR3 residues: CASSRAGTDTQYF. The CDR3 nucleotides are TGTGCCAGCAGCCGCGCGGGCACAGATACGCAGTATTTT.

This clone was seen only a few times. The chain uses TRBV7-9 and TRBJ2-1, with no clear D. V was cut by 2 bases and J by 4 bases, with 6 bases left in between. The CDR3 is made up of 13 amino acids. The germline CDR1 and CDR2 sequences are SEHNR and FQNEAQ (reference sequence). The CDR3 reads CASSLIRYNEQFF. The CDR3 bases are TGTGCCAGCAGCTTAATCCGTTACAATGAGCAGTTCTTC.

The chain carries TRBV28 and TRBJ2-3, with 9 positions matching TRBD2. After removal of 3 bases from V and 1 base from J, the junction contained 2 bases not matched to a gene. Germline CDR1 reads MDHEN; CDR2 reads SYDVKM. The CDR3 is 15 residues long. CDR3 sequence: CASSLRGGGTDTQYF. The CDR3 nucleotides read TGTGCCAGCAGTTTGCGGGGGGGTGGCACAGATACGCAGTATTTT.

V is TRBV6-1 and J is TRBJ1-6; 9 bases agree with TRBD1. V shed 3 bases, J shed 6 bases, and the junction held 3 bases outside the gene matches. This CDR3 spans 15 amino acids. Germline CDR1 MNHNS, CDR2 SASEGT. CDR3 DNA: TGTGCCAGCAGTGATGGACAGGGGCTTAATTCACCCCTCCACTTT. It translates to CASSDGQGLNSPLHF.

The chain uses TRBV29-1 and TRBJ2-1; TRBD1 matches at 7 bases. Trimming cost V 3 bases and J 2 bases; bases outside gene matches: 7. The CDR3 has 15 amino acids. Germline assignment: CDR1 SQVTM and CDR2 ANQGSEA. This CDR3 is CSVEPGQRAYNEQFF. CDR3 in DNA: TGCAGCGTTGAGCCGGGACAGCGAGCCTACAATGAGCAGTTCTTC.

The rearrangement uses TRBV5-4 and TRBJ2-7; 7 bases are a match to TRBD2. J was trimmed by 5 bases and V by 2 bases; bases with no gene match: 1. Germline CDR1 reads SGHNT; CDR2 reads YYREEE (reference sequence). The length of the CDR3 is 12 residues. The chain's CDR3 is CASSFGTNEQYF. The CDR3 DNA is TGTGCCAGCAGCTTCGGGACTAACGAGCAGTACTTC.

The rearrangement uses TRBV5-1 and TRBJ2-7; tentative D call: TRBD1 (6 bases). Germline CDR1 is SGHRS and CDR2 is YFSETQ. Trimming pared 0 bases from V and 5 bases from J, leaving 15 bases between. The CDR3 loop spans 15 amino acids. The CDR3 loop is CASSLVAGALNEQYF. The CDR3 DNA follows: TGCGCCAGCAGCTTGGTGGCAGGGGCCTTGAACGAGCAGTACTTC.

The CDR3 region is CASSQLAGGNYNEQFF. CDR3 sequence (DNA): TGTGCCAGCAGCCAACTAGCGGGGGGCAACTACAATGAGCAGTTCTTC. The J gene is TRBJ2-1, the V gene TRBV4-2; the match to TRBD2 covers 11 bases. This CDR3 has 16 amino acids. Trimming at V came to 2 bases and at J to 3 bases, leaving 3 bases not matched to a gene. Germline lookup yields CDR1 LGHNA and CDR2 YNFKEQ.

The chain uses TRBV4-3 and TRBJ1-1, with 12 positions matching TRBD1. Germline V CDR1 and CDR2: LGHNA, YSLEER. V trimming: 3 bases; J trimming: 4 bases; junction bases outside the gene matches: 3. The CDR3 is 15 amino acids. CDR3 in amino acids: CASSHGTGGFTEAFF. In DNA form, the CDR3 reads TGCGCCAGCAGCCACGGGACAGGGGGCTTCACTGAAGCTTTCTTT.

The chain has TRBV19 and TRBJ2-5; D perhaps matches TRBD1 (7 bases). Germline CDR1 and CDR2: LNHDA and SQIVND (reference sequence). The CDR3 loop spans 13 amino acids. V shed 4 bases and J shed 4 bases, with 10 bases lying between them. The CDR3 DNA is TGTGCCAGTAGTACAGGGGGGAGAGAGACCCAGTACTTC. Protein sequence: CASSTGGRETQYF.

The chain carries TRBV9 and TRBJ2-1; maybe TRBD1 (5 bases). The CDR3 runs 15 residues. Deletions cut 4 bases from V and 8 bases from J, with 19 bases between. In germline, CDR1 is SGDLS, CDR2 YYNGEE. Written as DNA, the CDR3 is TGTGCCAGCAGCCCCGACCCCACAGGTGCCCATGAGCAGTTCTTC. This gives the protein CASSPDPTGAHEQFF.

This clone has only one observation. The J gene is TRBJ2-1, the V gene TRBV4-3, with 11 bases matching TRBD2. This CDR3 is built from 17 residues. V gave up 2 bases and J gave up 9 bases; unmatched junction bases: 12. The germline V gene encodes CDR1 LGHNA and CDR2 YSLEER. The CDR3 protein is CASSQSSGGYLLGEQFF. The CDR3 nucleotides are TGCGCCAGCAGCCAATCTAGCGGGGGGTATCTGTTGGGTGAGCAGTTCTTC.

The rearrangement links TRBV6-4 to TRBJ1-6; TRBD1 agrees at 7 bases. Germline CDR1 is MRHNA and CDR2 is SNTAGT. After removal of 4 bases from V and 0 bases from J, the junction contained 15 bases not matched to a gene. CDR3 length: 20 amino acids. This CDR3 is CASSASRDREKNSYNSPLHF. CDR3 bases: TGTGCCAGCAGTGCATCCCGCGACAGGGAAAAAAACTCCTATAATTCACCCCTCCACTTT.

The chain couples TRBV4-3 to TRBJ2-1, with 7 bases that match TRBD2. CDR1 is LGHNA and CDR2 is YSLEER in the germline V gene. There are 20 residues in the CDR3. The V segment lost 0 bases and the J segment 0 bases; nucleotides outside the gene matches: 14. The CDR3 region is CASSQEGHGGSLSSYNEQFF. The CDR3 coding sequence is TGCGCCAGCAGCCAAGAGGGTCACGGGGGGTCCCTCAGCTCCTACAATGAGCAGTTCTTC.

J is TRBJ1-6 and V is TRBV4-3; no firm D call. The CDR3 consists of 15 residues. V was clipped by 2 bases and J by 1 base, with 6 bases between them. The germline V gene has CDR1 LGHNA and CDR2 YSLEER. CDR3 residues: CASSQRRSYNSPLHF. CDR3 bases: TGCGCCAGCAGCCAAAGGAGGTCCTATAATTCACCCCTCCACTTT.